This TCR beta chain derives from a study of blood T cell repertoires in COVID-19. Looking at the study overall: Italy, Spain and the United States were the sources of the convalescent and acute COVID-19 samples. PBMCs, B-cell-depleted T cells, or T cells provided the cDNA or gDNA that made up the material.

In the source study's methods: By means of reference gene primer amplification, nucleated cell counts were estimated. The method was immunoSEQ multiplex PCR; TCRdb's version includes in-frame clones alone and lacks a portion of them. That table gives V, J and clone size, and the DNA gave D and trimming. The sample has around 210,000 clones, roughly 85% seen once. Seattle's cohort entered during active infection and was followed longitudinally. Germline CDR1 and CDR2: SGDLS and YYNGEE. The CDR3 is 13 amino acids. Trimming took 0 bases from V and 3 from J, leaving 3 bases between them. A note on this clone: Other nucleotide sequences from this sample produce the same CDR3.

J is TRBJ2-2 and V is TRBV9; no reliable D call. The receptor was isolated from a man between 45 and 60 years old with COVID-19, enrolled during active disease. The material sequenced was peripheral blood. In nucleotides, the CDR3 is TGTGCCAGCAGCGTAGCGGACACCGGGGAGCTGTTTTTT. Translating gives CASSVADTGELFF.